This TCR beta chain derives from a study of identical twins. The study's findings and limits: Memory repertoires lacked the insertion deficit that abundant cord blood beta clonotypes showed.

This clonotype was counted a few times. What it recognizes is unknown. Each CDR3 protein is one row after TCRdb ran MiXCR on the 5' RACE reads. Here the sample spans nearly 650,000 distinct CDR3 sequences, just over 7% being singletons. The CDR3 consists of 13 residues. Trimming left V 6 bases short and J 6 bases short, with 12 bases between. Germline values: CDR1 MNHNY, CDR2 SVGAGI (reference sequence). The data were also submitted as part of a second study, on yellow fever vaccine responses in identical twins.

This sequence joins TRBV6-6 and TRBJ1-5; D might be TRBD1 (5 bases). The origin of this receptor is a woman between 18 and 29 years old in good health. The sequencing sample was made of PBMCs. The DNA of the CDR3 is TGTGCCAGCAGGGACGGGGGAAGTCAGCCCCAGCATTTT. Protein sequence: CASRDGGSQPQHF.